This is a list of T cell receptor beta chains from one sample in a study of cytomegalovirus exposure and HLA in healthy donors. Generated by immunoSEQ multiplex PCR, the TCRdb table keeps only in-frame clones and is missing some. The sample has roughly 92,000 clones; 7.5% to 8.5% are singletons. The sequenced sample was PBMCs. The receptors derive from a man aged 50-60 years in good health and CMV-seronegative. Both conserved end residues are part of each CDR3. A D gene is named only where the DNA matches it firmly. Some rows have no size entry. The others give once, few or many, or a class for an expanded clone.

>TRBJ2-1|TRBV20-1|TRBD1|-
CSWGQGDEQFF
TGCAGTTGGGGGCAGGGGGATGAGCAGTTCTTC
>TRBJ1-3|TRBV5-5|-|few
CASSLDAAKGNTIYF
TGTGCCAGCAGCTTGGACGCCGCGAAAGGAAACACCATATATTTT
>TRBJ1-1|TRBV5-1|TRBD1|few
CASSLIPGQGLAFF
TGCGCCAGCAGCCTAATACCGGGACAGGGGCTGGCTTTCTTT
>TRBJ2-5|TRBV30|-|-
CAWGQGSGETQYF
TGTGCCTGGGGCCAGGGATCGGGAGAGACCCAGTACTTC
>TRBJ1-1|TRBV19|-|few
CASSNTPTGYTEAFF
TGTGCCAGTAGTAACACCCCAACAGGGTATACTGAAGCTTTCTTT
>TRBJ2-5|TRBV28|TRBD2|few
CASSPGLAGGQETQYF
TGTGCCAGCAGTCCGGGACTAGCGGGAGGCCAAGAGACCCAGTACTTC
>TRBJ2-7|TRBV5-1|-|few
CASSLVQSDEQYF
TGCGCCAGCAGCTTGGTCCAATCGGACGAGCAGTACTTC
>TRBJ1-5|TRBV19|TRBD1|few
CASSLDRDSNQPQHF
TGTGCCAGTAGTTTGGACAGGGATAGCAATCAGCCCCAGCATTTT
>TRBJ2-1|TRBV28|TRBD2|few
CASSSGLAGVGNEQFF
TGTGCCAGCAGTTCTGGACTAGCGGGAGTGGGCAATGAGCAGTTCTTC
>TRBJ2-3|TRBV30|-|-
CAWSVRSGYVVTQYF
TGTGCCTGGAGTGTACGTTCAGGGTATGTTGTTACGCAGTATTTT
>TRBJ2-3|TRBV10-2|-|few
CASKGQGSTDTQYF
TGCGCCAGCAAGGGCCAGGGGAGCACAGATACGCAGTATTTT
>TRBJ1-5|TRBV29-1|-|few
CSVTQGNDNQPQHF
TGCAGCGTTACCCAGGGCAACGACAATCAGCCCCAGCATTTT
>TRBJ2-7|TRBV15|-|few
CATSRDLAYEQYF
TGTGCCACCAGCAGAGATCTAGCCTACGAGCAGTACTTC
>TRBJ2-1|TRBV4-2|TRBD2|few
CASSQETSGGAYNEQFF
TGTGCCAGCAGCCAAGAGACTAGCGGGGGGGCTTACAATGAGCAGTTCTTC
>TRBJ2-7|TRBV28|TRBD1|few
CATTLQGQLEQYF
TGTGCCACCACGCTCCAGGGACAGCTGGAGCAGTACTTC
>TRBJ2-3|TRBV28|-|-
CASSPTASTDTQYF
TGTGCCAGCAGTCCCACAGCTAGCACAGATACGCAGTATTTT
>TRBJ2-3|TRBV27|-|-
CASSSLAFGSTDTQYF
TGTGCCAGCAGTTCCCTCGCCTTCGGTAGCACAGATACGCAGTATTTT
>TRBJ2-2|TRBV18|-|few
CASSPPNTADTGELFF
TGTGCCAGCTCACCACCGAATACCGCAGACACCGGGGAGCTGTTTTTT
>TRBJ2-7|TRBV11-2|-|-
CASSLTTSYEQYF
TGTGCCAGCAGCTTAACCACGTCCTACGAGCAGTACTTC
>TRBJ1-2|TRBV29-1|-|-
CSARQAGYGYTF
TGCAGCGCCCGACAGGCGGGCTATGGCTACACCTTC
>TRBJ2-7|TRBV10-3|-|once
CAITDTYEQYF
TGTGCCATCACAGACACGTACGAGCAGTACTTC
>TRBJ1-6|TRBV28|-|-
CASRLPEGVGANSPLHF
TGTGCCAGCAGACTCCCCGAGGGTGTGGGAGCCAATTCACCTCTCCACTTT
>TRBJ2-1|TRBV6-1|TRBD2|-
CASKRLAGVAEQFF
TGTGCCAGCAAACGACTAGCGGGAGTTGCTGAGCAGTTCTTC
>TRBJ1-4|TRBV28|-|few
CASSLLGATTTNEKLFF
TGTGCCAGCAGTCTACTTGGGGCTACGACAACTAATGAAAAACTGTTTTTT
>TRBJ1-5|TRBV7-2|-|-
CASSSGVWQYNQPQHF
TGTGCCAGCAGCTCTGGTGTGTGGCAGTACAATCAGCCCCAGCATTTT
>TRBJ1-5|TRBV27|TRBD1|-
CASGTDVSQPQHF
TGTGCCAGCGGGACAGACGTCAGTCAGCCCCAGCATTTT
>TRBJ1-5|TRBV15|TRBD1|few
CATSSPKDREGNQPQHF
TGTGCCACCAGCAGCCCTAAGGACAGGGAGGGCAATCAGCCCCAGCATTTT
>TRBJ2-1|TRBV9|-|many
CASSGGVPSYNEQFF
TGTGCCAGCAGCGGCGGGGTCCCTTCCTACAATGAGCAGTTCTTC
>TRBJ2-1|TRBV19|TRBD2|-
CASSTFSGLAGEDEQFF
TGTGCCAGTAGCACTTTTAGCGGACTAGCGGGGGAAGATGAGCAGTTCTTC
>TRBJ1-1|TRBV19|-|-
CASSSGPGGTEAFF
TGTGCCAGTAGTAGCGGGCCGGGAGGCACTGAAGCTTTCTTT
>TRBJ1-4|TRBV30|TRBD1|-
CAWAPGQGAEKLFF
TGTGCCTGGGCTCCGGGACAGGGTGCAGAAAAACTGTTTTTT
>TRBJ1-5|TRBV28|TRBD1|-
CASKAGGQYQPQHF
TGTGCCAGCAAAGCAGGGGGACAATATCAGCCCCAGCATTTT
>TRBJ2-1|TRBV4-2|TRBD2|-
CASSQDKGLAGRHSYNEQFF
TGTGCCAGCAGCCAAGATAAGGGACTAGCGGGACGACACTCCTACAATGAGCAGTTCTTC
>TRBJ1-6|TRBV5-5|TRBD1|few
CASSRDRGYNSPLHF
TGTGCCAGCAGCCGGGACAGGGGCTATAATTCACCCCTCCACTTT
>TRBJ2-5|TRBV7-8|TRBD2|few
CASSFRGGAGETQYF
TGTGCCAGCAGCTTCCGCGGGGGGGCCGGAGAGACCCAGTACTTC
>TRBJ2-7|TRBV29-1|-|-
CSVGQYEQYF
TGCAGCGTTGGACAGTATGAGCAGTACTTC
>TRBJ2-1|TRBV30|TRBD2|few
CAWKTSGRALNEQFF
TGTGCCTGGAAAACTAGCGGGAGAGCCCTTAATGAGCAGTTCTTC
>TRBJ2-7|TRBV28|TRBD2|few
CASSTARLAGGDEQYF
TGTGCCAGCAGTACGGCCCGACTAGCGGGAGGGGACGAGCAGTACTTC
>TRBJ2-7|TRBV4-1|TRBD2|few
CASSQASRASGGDEQYF
TGCGCCAGCAGCCAAGCGTCCAGGGCTAGCGGGGGGGACGAGCAGTACTTC
>TRBJ2-3|TRBV9|TRBD2|-
CASGLAGASDTQYF
TGTGCCAGCGGACTAGCGGGAGCATCCGATACGCAGTATTTT
>TRBJ1-3|TRBV2|-|few
CASSERSTSGNTIYF
TGTGCCAGCAGTGAAAGGAGCACCTCTGGAAACACCATATATTTT
>TRBJ1-1|TRBV7-9|-|-
CASSWEYTEAFF
TGTGCCAGCAGCTGGGAGTACACTGAAGCTTTCTTT
>TRBJ1-1|TRBV28|TRBD1|few
CASRRQGMTEAFF
TGTGCCAGCAGGCGACAGGGGATGACTGAAGCTTTCTTT
>TRBJ2-7|TRBV28|-|-
CASSLGANPYEQYF
TGTGCCAGCAGTTTGGGGGCGAACCCCTACGAGCAGTACTTC